The rows below give T cell receptor beta chains drawn from one sample of a study of response to subunit inactivated influenza vaccine. TCRdb ran MiXCR on the RT-PCR reads and lists one entry per CDR3 protein. This table holds about 480,000 distinct CDR3 sequences, 13% found once. Sequences were derived from PBMCs from blood, sampled about 40 days after vaccination. These receptors all come from a man aged 50-60 years who received an inactivated influenza vaccine. CDR3s include the opening cysteine and the closing phenylalanine or tryptophan. A D gene is named only where the DNA matches it firmly. The size of a clone is reported for some rows only, either as once, few or many, or as a class for expanded clones.

>TRBJ2-6|.|.|TRBV6-1
CASATSTPPGANVLTF
TGTGCCAGCGCGACATCAACCCCCCCCGGGGCCAACGTCCTGACTTTC
>TRBJ2-1|few|.|TRBV7-8
CASSLVGMGEQFF
TGTGCCAGCAGCTTAGTCGGCATGGGCGAGCAGTTCTTC
>TRBJ2-5|.|.|TRBV7-9
CASRAWVEETQYF
TGTGCCAGCAGGGCCTGGGTAGAAGAGACCCAGTACTTC
>TRBJ2-5|.|TRBD2|TRBV2
CTISLGLAGGNLGETQYF
TGTACCATCAGTTTAGGGCTAGCGGGAGGCAACCTTGGAGAGACCCAGTACTTC
>TRBJ2-4|.|.|TRBV5-1
CASSFDPRRLAKNIQYF
TGCGCCAGCAGCTTCGATCCGAGGAGATTAGCCAAAAACATTCAGTACTTC
>TRBJ2-5|many|.|TRBV29-1
CSVAPGEETQYF
TGCAGCGTTGCTCCGGGGGAAGAGACCCAGTACTTC
>TRBJ2-2|.|TRBD2|TRBV7-3
CASSQRAGENTGELFF
TGTGCCAGCAGCCAAAGAGCGGGGGAGAACACCGGGGAGCTGTTTTTT
>TRBJ2-7|few|.|TRBV7-2
CASRLGTAAYEQYF
TGTGCCAGCAGACTAGGTACAGCCGCCTACGAGCAGTACTTC
>TRBJ2-5|.|TRBD2|TRBV11-2
CASSLWTSGTETQYF
TGTGCCAGCAGCTTATGGACTAGCGGGACAGAGACCCAGTACTTC
>TRBJ2-5|.|.|TRBV15
CATSERFGETQYF
TGTGCCACCAGCGAGCGGTTCGGGGAGACCCAGTACTTC
>TRBJ2-3|.|TRBD2|TRBV12-3/TRBV12-4
CASSPRPGGRTDTQYF
TGTGCCAGCAGTCCCCGCCCGGGGGGACGCACAGATACGCAGTATTTT
>TRBJ1-5|many|.|TRBV20-1
CSARRTESLTNQPQHF
TGCAGTGCTCGCCGGACAGAGAGCCTCACCAATCAGCCCCAGCATTTT
>TRBJ2-7|.|.|TRBV12-3/TRBV12-4
CASRPEGAGDEQYF
TGTGCCAGCAGACCCGAGGGGGCGGGGGACGAGCAGTACTTC
>TRBJ2-5|.|.|TRBV20-1
CSARMSGQETQYF
TGCAGTGCTAGGATGTCAGGTCAAGAGACCCAGTACTTC
>TRBJ2-5|.|.|TRBV3-1
CASSQNPGARETQYF
TGTGCCAGCAGCCAAAATCCAGGGGCAAGAGAGACCCAGTACTTC
>TRBJ2-1|.|TRBD1|TRBV5-6
CASSGVDRGHEQFF
TGTGCCAGCAGCGGGGTGGACAGGGGCCATGAGCAGTTCTTC
>TRBJ1-5|.|TRBD1|TRBV19
CASTISGQWGNQPQHF
TGTGCCAGTACTATCTCGGGACAGTGGGGAAATCAGCCCCAGCATTTT
>TRBJ2-1|.|TRBD2|TRBV6-2/TRBV6-3
CASSWSGSYEQFF
TGTGCCAGCAGTTGGAGCGGGAGCTATGAGCAGTTCTTC
>TRBJ2-3|.|TRBD2|TRBV4-3
CASAWTSGSTDTQYF
TGCGCCAGCGCGTGGACTAGCGGTAGCACAGATACGCAGTATTTT
>TRBJ2-7|few|TRBD1|TRBV7-9
CASSPTHRGPHEQYF
TGTGCCAGCAGCCCTACCCACAGGGGGCCCCACGAGCAGTACTTC
>TRBJ2-7|.|.|TRBV4-3
CASSSLPGPTYEQYF
TGCGCCAGCAGCTCCCTTCCGGGACCGACGTACGAGCAGTACTTC
>TRBJ2-7|.|TRBD2|TRBV27
CASSSGPRTSGKAREQYF
TGTGCCAGCAGTTCGGGGCCCCGGACTAGCGGGAAAGCTCGGGAGCAGTACTTC
>TRBJ2-3|few|TRBD2|TRBV30
CAWRRGASGSPDTQYF
TGTGCCTGGAGGCGGGGGGCTAGCGGGAGTCCAGATACGCAGTATTTT
>TRBJ2-4|.|.|TRBV29-1
CSVRQVPENIQYF
TGCAGCGTGAGGCAAGTACCCGAAAACATTCAGTACTTC
>TRBJ2-1|many|TRBD2|TRBV28
CASSPIAGGSYNEQFF
TGTGCCAGCAGTCCGATAGCGGGAGGCTCCTACAATGAGCAGTTCTTC
>TRBJ2-5|few|.|TRBV5-5
CASSWISGGGLPGAQYF
TGTGCCAGCAGCTGGATTAGCGGCGGGGGCCTCCCAGGGGCCCAGTACTTC
>TRBJ2-3|.|.|TRBV11-2
CASTRFWTPYNTDTQYF
TGTGCCAGCACCCGCTTCTGGACACCATATAACACAGATACGCAGTATTTT
>TRBJ2-5|few|.|TRBV6-1
CASSELRGTETQYF
TGTGCCAGCAGTGAATTAAGGGGTACGGAGACCCAGTACTTC
>TRBJ1-1|.|.|TRBV7-2
CASSPQLRGGTEAFF
TGTGCCAGCAGCCCCCAATTACGGGGGGGCACTGAAGCTTTCTTT
>TRBJ2-3|few|.|TRBV5-1
CASRGAGSDTQYF
TGCGCCAGTAGAGGGGCAGGGTCAGATACGCAGTATTTT
>TRBJ2-1|.|TRBD2|TRBV7-2
CASSYRTSGPFEQFF
TGTGCCAGCAGCTATCGGACTAGCGGGCCCTTTGAGCAGTTCTTC
>TRBJ1-2|many|.|TRBV6-1
CATSTESPRQERNYGYTF
TGTGCCACCTCGACCGAATCCCCAAGACAGGAGAGGAACTATGGCTACACCTTC
>TRBJ2-7|many|.|TRBV6-5
CASSYSSGPPPYEQYF
TGTGCCAGCAGTTACTCGTCAGGGCCCCCCCCCTACGAGCAGTACTTC
>TRBJ2-1|many|.|TRBV4-1
CASSQDIGTFSYNEQFF
TGCGCCAGCAGCCAAGATATAGGTACTTTCTCCTACAATGAGCAGTTCTTC
>TRBJ2-1|many|.|TRBV7-8
CASRRDVLRDEQFF
TGTGCCAGCAGAAGGGACGTCCTAAGGGATGAGCAGTTCTTC
>TRBJ2-1|.|TRBD2|TRBV5-1
CASSFWETSSFDEQFF
TGCGCCAGCAGTTTTTGGGAGACTAGCAGTTTTGATGAGCAGTTCTTC
>TRBJ2-1|.|.|TRBV5-1
CASTKDSTRNEQFF
TGCGCCAGCACCAAGGATAGCACCCGAAATGAGCAGTTCTTC
>TRBJ1-5|few|.|TRBV6-2/TRBV6-3
CASRPGHLRDNQPQHF
TGTGCCAGCAGACCCGGACACCTCAGAGACAATCAGCCCCAGCATTTT
>TRBJ1-5|.|TRBD1|TRBV20-1
CSAKRDRENQPQHF
TGCAGTGCCAAACGGGACAGGGAGAATCAGCCCCAGCATTTT
>TRBJ2-7|.|.|TRBV5-1
CASSFRERSYEQYF
TGCGCCAGCAGCTTCCGTGAGCGGTCCTACGAGCAGTACTTC
>TRBJ2-2|.|.|TRBV4-3
CASSQGSKLTGEFF
TGCGCCAGCAGCCAAGGTTCCAAACTCACCGGGGAGTTTTTT
>TRBJ1-2|.|.|TRBV4-1
CASSQNRLITREPDYGYTF
TGCGCCAGCAGCCAAAACAGGTTAATTACCAGGGAGCCGGACTATGGCTACACCTTC
>TRBJ1-6|.|.|TRBV27
CASSWDTVNSPLHF
TGTGCCAGCAGTTGGGACACCGTTAATTCACCCCTCCACTTT
>TRBJ2-7|few|.|TRBV29-1
CSVARGSLDEQYF
TGCAGCGTTGCTAGGGGGTCCCTGGACGAGCAGTACTTC
>TRBJ2-3|.|.|TRBV4-1
CASSTDGYRTDTQYF
TGCGCCAGCAGCACCGACGGGTACCGCACAGATACGCAGTATTTT
>TRBJ2-7|.|TRBD2|TRBV18
CASSPRLAGVSYEQYF
TGTGCCAGCTCACCGAGACTAGCGGGGGTTAGTTACGAGCAGTACTTC
>TRBJ2-1|many|.|TRBV27
CASSLSTSSYNEQFF
TGTGCCAGCAGTTTGTCAACAAGCTCCTACAATGAGCAGTTCTTC
>TRBJ2-7|many|TRBD2|TRBV10-3
CAISEPGLGTTSYEQYF
TGTGCCATCAGTGAGCCGGGACTAGGCACAACCTCCTACGAGCAGTACTTC
>TRBJ1-5|.|TRBD1|TRBV6-2/TRBV6-3
CASRNPGGELDQPQHF
TGTGCCAGCAGAAACCCAGGGGGCGAGTTGGATCAGCCCCAGCATTTT
>TRBJ2-1|.|TRBD2|TRBV12-3/TRBV12-4
CASSLLAGSDSYNEQFF
TGTGCCAGCAGTTTACTAGCGGGGAGTGACTCCTACAATGAGCAGTTCTTC
>TRBJ2-4|few|TRBD2|TRBV20-1
CSAGGLAGTKNIQYF
TGCAGTGCTGGCGGACTAGCGGGTACTAAAAACATTCAGTACTTC
>TRBJ2-3|few|.|TRBV7-2
CASRPDGSDTQYF
TGTGCCAGCAGACCGGACGGGTCAGATACGCAGTATTTT